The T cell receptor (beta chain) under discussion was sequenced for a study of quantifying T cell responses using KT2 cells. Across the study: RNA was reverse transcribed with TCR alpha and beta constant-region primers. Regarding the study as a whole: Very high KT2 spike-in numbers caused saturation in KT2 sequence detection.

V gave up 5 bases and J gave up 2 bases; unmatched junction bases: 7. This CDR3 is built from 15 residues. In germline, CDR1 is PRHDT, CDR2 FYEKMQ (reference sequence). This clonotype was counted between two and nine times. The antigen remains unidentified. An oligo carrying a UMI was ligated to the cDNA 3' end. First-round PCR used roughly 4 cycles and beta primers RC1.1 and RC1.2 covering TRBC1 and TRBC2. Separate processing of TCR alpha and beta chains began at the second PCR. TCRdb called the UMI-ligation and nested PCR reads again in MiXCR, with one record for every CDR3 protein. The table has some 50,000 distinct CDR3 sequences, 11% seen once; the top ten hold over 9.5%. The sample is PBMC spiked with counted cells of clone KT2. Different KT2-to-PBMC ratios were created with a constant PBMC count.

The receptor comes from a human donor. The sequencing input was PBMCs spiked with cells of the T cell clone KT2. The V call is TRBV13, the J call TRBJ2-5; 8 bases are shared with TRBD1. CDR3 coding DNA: TGTGCCAGCAGCCTACGGACAGGGAGGCAAGAGACCCAGTACTTC. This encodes CASSLRTGRQETQYF.